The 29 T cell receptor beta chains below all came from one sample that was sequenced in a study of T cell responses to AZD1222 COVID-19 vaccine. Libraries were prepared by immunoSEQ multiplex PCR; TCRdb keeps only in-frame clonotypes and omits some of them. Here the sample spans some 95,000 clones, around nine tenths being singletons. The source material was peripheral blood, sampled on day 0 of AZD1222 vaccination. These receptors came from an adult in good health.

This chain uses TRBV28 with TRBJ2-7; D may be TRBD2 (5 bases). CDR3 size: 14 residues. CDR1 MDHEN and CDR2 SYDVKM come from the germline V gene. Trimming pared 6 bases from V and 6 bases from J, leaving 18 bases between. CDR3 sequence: CASSPLAQTLEQYF. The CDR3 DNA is TGTGCCAGCAGCCCGTTAGCGCAGACTCTCGAGCAGTACTTC.

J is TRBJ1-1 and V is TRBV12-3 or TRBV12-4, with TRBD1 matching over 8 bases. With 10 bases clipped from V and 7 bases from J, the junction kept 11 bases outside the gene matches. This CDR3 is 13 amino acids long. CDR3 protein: CATRLSGGIEAFF. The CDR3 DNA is TGTGCCACTCGCCTATCAGGGGGCATTGAAGCTTTCTTT.

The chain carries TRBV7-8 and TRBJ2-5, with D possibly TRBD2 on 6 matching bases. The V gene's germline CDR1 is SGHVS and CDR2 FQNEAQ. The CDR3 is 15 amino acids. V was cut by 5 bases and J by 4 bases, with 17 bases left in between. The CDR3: CASSPLTSGGETQYF. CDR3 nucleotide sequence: TGTGCCAGCAGCCCGCTGACTAGTGGGGGAGAGACCCAGTACTTC.

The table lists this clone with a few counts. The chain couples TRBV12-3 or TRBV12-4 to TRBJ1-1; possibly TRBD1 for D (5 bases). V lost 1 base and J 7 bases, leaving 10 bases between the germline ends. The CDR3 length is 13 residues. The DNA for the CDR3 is TGTGCCAGCAGTTTAGTCAGGGAGGGTGAAGCTTTCTTT. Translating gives CASSLVREGEAFF.

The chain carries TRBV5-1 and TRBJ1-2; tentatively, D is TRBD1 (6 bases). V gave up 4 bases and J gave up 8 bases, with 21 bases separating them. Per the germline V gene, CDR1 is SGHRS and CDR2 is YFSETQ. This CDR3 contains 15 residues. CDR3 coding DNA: TGCGCCAGCAGCCCGACAGGCGCTATATCGATCGGCTACACCTTC. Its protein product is CASSPTGAISIGYTF.

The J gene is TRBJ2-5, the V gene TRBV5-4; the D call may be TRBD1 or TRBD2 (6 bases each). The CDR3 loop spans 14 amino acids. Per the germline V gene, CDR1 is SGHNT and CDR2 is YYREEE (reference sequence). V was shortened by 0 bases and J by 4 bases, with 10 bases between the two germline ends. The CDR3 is CASSLGGARETQYF. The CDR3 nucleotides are TGTGCCAGCAGCTTGGGGGGGGCTCGAGAGACCCAGTACTTC.

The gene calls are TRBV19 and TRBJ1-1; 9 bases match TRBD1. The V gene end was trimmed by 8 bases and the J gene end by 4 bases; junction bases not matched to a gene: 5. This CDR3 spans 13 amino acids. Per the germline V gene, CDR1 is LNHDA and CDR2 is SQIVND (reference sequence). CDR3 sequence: CASGQGKGTEAFF. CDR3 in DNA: TGTGCCAGTGGACAGGGGAAGGGCACTGAAGCTTTCTTT.

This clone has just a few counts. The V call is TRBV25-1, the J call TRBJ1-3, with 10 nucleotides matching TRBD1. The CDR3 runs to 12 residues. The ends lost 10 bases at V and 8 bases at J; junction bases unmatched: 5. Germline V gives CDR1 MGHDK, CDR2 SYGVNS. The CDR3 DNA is TGTGCCACCGGGGACAGGGGCCACACCATATATTTT. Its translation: CATGDRGHTIYF.

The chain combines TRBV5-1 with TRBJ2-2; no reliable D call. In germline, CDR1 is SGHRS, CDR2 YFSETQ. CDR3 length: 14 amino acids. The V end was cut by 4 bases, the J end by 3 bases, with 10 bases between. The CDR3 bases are TGCGCCAGCAGCGATGGCACCTACACCGGGGAGCTGTTTTTT. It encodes CASSDGTYTGELFF. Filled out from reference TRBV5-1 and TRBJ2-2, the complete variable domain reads KAGVTQTPRYLIKTRGQQVTLSCSPISGHRSVSWYQQTPGQGLQFLFEYFSETQRNKGNFPGRFSGRQFSNSRSEMNVSTLELGDSALYLCASSDGTYTGELFFGEGSRLTVL.

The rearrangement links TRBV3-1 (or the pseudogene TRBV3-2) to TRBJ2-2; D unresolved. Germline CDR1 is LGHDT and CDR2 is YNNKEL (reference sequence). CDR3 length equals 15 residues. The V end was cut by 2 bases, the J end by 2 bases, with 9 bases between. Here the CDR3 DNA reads TGTGCCAGCAGCCAACACGGTTTCAACACCGGGGAGCTGTTTTTT. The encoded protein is CASSQHGFNTGELFF.

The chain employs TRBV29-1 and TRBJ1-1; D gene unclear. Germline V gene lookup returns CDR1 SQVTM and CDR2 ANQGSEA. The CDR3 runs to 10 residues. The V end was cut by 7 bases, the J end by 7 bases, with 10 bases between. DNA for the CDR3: TGCAGCGCTCGAGAATTTGAAGCTTTCTTT. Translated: CSAREFEAFF.

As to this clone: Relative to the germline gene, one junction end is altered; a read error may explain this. CDR3 nucleotides: TGTGTCATCAGTGTCCTGAACACTGAAGCTTTCTTT. Amino acid sequence: CVISVLNTEAFF. V gene TRBV10-3 combines with J gene TRBJ1-1, with D unclear. The germline V gene encodes CDR1 ENHRY and CDR2 SYGVKD. The CDR3 has 12 residues.

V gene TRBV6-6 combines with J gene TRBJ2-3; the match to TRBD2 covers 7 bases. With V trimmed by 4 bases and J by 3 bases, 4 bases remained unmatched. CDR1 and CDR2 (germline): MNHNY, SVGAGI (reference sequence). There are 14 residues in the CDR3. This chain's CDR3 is CASSWTSMTDTQYF. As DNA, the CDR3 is TGTGCCAGCAGTTGGACTAGTATGACAGATACGCAGTATTTT.

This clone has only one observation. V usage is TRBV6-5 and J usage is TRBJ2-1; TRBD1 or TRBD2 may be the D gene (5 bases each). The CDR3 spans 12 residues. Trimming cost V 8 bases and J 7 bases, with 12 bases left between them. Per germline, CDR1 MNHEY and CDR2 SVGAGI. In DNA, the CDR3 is TGTGCCAGCGGGACGAAGGGTAATGAGCAGTTCTTC. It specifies CASGTKGNEQFF.

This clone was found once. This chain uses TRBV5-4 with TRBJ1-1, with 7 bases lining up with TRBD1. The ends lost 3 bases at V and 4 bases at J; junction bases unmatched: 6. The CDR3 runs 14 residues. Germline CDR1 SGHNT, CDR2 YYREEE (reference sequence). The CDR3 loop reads CASSWGQRSTEAFF. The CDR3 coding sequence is TGTGCCAGCAGCTGGGGACAGAGGTCCACTGAAGCTTTCTTT.

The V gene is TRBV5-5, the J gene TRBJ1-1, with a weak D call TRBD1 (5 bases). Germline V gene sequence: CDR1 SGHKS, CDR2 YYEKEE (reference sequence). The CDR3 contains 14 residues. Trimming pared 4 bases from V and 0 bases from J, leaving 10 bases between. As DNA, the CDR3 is TGTGCCAGCAGCACCGGGACGGTGAACACTGAAGCTTTCTTT. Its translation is CASSTGTVNTEAFF. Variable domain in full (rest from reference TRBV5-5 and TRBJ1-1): DAGVTQSPTHLIKTRGQQVTLRCSPISGHKSVSWYQQVLGQGPQFIFQYYEKEERGRGNFPDRFSARQFPNYSSELNVNALLLGDSALYLCASSTGTVNTEAFFGQGTRLTVV.

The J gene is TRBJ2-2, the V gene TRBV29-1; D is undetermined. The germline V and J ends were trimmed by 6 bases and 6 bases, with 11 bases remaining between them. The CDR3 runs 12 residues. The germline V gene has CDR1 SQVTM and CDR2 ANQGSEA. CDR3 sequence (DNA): TGCAGCGTGGGCCTGCCAGCCGGGGAGCTGTTTTTT. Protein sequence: CSVGLPAGELFF.

CDR3 residues: CASSLAGRALLEEAFF. In DNA form, the CDR3 reads TGTGCCAGCAGCTTAGCGGGCCGGGCACTCTTGGAGGAAGCTTTCTTT. The chain links TRBV7-9 to TRBJ1-1; D is ambiguous. V was pared by 0 bases and J by 8 bases, with 19 bases between. Germline V gives CDR1 SEHNR, CDR2 FQNEAQ (reference sequence). The CDR3 runs to 16 residues.

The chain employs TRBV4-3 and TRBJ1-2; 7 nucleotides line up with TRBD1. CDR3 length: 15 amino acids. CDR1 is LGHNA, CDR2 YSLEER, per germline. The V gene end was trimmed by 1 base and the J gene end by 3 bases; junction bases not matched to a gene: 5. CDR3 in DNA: TGCGCCAGCAGCCAAGCTCAAGGGGGCGACTATGGCTACACCTTC. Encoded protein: CASSQAQGGDYGYTF.

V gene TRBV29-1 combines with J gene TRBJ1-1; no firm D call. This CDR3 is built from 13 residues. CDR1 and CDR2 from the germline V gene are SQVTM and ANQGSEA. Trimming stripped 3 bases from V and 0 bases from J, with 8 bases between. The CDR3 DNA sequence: TGCAGCGTTGAGAGACGGTTGAACACTGAAGCTTTCTTT. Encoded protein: CSVERRLNTEAFF.

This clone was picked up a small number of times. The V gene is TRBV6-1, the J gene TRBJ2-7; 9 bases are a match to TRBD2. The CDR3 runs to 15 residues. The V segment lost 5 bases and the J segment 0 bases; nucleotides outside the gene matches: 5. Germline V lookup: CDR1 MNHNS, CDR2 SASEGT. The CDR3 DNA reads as TGTGCCAGCAGTATAGCGGGGGCGAGCTCCTACGAGCAGTACTTC. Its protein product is CASSIAGASSYEQYF.

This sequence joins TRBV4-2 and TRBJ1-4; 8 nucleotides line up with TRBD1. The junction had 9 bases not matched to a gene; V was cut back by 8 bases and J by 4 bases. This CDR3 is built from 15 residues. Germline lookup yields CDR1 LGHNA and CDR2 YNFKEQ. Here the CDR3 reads CASSRGGQDNEKLFF. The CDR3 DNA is TGTGCCAGCTCCCGGGGGGGACAGGATAATGAAAAACTGTTTTTT.

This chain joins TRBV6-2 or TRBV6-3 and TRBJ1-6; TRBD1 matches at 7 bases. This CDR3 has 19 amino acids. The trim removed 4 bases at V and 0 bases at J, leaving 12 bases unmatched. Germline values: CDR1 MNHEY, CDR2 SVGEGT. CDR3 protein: CASSSNSGTVDSYNSPLHF. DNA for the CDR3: TGTGCCAGCAGTTCAAACTCCGGGACAGTTGACTCCTATAATTCACCCCTCCACTTT.

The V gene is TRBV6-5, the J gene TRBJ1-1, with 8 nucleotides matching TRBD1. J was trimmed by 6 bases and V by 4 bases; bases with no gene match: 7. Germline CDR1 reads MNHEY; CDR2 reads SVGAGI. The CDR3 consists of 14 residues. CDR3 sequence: CASSSPTGVAEAFF. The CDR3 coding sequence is TGTGCCAGCAGTTCCCCGACAGGGGTAGCTGAAGCTTTCTTT.

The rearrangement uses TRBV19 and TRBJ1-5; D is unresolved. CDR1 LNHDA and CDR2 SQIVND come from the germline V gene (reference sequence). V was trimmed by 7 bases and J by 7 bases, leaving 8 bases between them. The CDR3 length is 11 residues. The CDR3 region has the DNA TGTGCCAGTAATAATAGGCAGCCCCAGCATTTT. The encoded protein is CASNNRQPQHF.

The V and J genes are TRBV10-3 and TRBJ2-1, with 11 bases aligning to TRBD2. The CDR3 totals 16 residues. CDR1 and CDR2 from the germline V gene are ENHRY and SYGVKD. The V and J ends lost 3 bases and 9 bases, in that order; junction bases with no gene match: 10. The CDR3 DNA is TGTGCCATCAGTGAAAAGGCTAGCGGGGGGCTGGGTGAGCAGTTCTTC. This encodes CAISEKASGGLGEQFF.

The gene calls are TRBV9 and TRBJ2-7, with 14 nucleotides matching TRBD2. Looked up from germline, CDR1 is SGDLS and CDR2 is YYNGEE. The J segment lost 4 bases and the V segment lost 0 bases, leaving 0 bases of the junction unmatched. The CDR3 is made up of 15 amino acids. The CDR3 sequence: CASSVGTSGGYEQYF. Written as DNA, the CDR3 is TGTGCCAGCAGCGTAGGGACTAGCGGGGGGTACGAGCAGTACTTC.

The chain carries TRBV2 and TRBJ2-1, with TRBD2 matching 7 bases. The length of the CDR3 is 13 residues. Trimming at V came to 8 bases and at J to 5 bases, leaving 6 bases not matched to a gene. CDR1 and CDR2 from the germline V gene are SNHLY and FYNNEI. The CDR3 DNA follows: TGTGCCAGCGAGACGGGACTAAACAATGAGCAGTTCTTC. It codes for CASETGLNNEQFF.

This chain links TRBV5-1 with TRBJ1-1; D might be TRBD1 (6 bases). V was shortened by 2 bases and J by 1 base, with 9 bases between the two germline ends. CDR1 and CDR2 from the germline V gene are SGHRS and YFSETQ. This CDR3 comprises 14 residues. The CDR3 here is CASSFRQENTEAFF. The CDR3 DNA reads TGCGCCAGCAGCTTTCGACAGGAGAACACTGAAGCTTTCTTT.